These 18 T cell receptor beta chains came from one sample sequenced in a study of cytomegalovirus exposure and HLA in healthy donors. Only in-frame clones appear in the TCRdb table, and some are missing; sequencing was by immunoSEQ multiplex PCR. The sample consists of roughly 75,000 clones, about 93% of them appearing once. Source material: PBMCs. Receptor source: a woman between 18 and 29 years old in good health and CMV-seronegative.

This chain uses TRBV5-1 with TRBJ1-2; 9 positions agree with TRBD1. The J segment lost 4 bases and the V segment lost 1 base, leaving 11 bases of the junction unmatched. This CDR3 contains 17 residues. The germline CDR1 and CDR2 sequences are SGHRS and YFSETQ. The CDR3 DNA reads TGCGCCAGCAGCTTGAGGCCGGAGGGACAGGGAAGCTATGGCTACACCTTC. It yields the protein CASSLRPEGQGSYGYTF.

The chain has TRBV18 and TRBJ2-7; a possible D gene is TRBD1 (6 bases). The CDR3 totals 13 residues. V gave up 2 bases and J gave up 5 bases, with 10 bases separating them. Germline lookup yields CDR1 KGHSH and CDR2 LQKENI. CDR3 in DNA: TGTGCCAGCTCACCAGCAGGGGCCAACGAGCAGTACTTC. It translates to CASSPAGANEQYF.

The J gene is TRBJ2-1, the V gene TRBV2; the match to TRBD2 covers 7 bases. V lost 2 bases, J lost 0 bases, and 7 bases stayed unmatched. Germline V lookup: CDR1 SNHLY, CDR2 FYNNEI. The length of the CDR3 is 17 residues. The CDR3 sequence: CASSERAGVFSYNEQFF. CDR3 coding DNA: TGTGCCAGCAGTGAAAGGGCGGGGGTCTTCTCCTACAATGAGCAGTTCTTC.

The DNA of the CDR3 is TGTGCCAGCAGCTTGGCAGGGGGGCCCACAGATACGCAGTATTTT. Residues: CASSLAGGPTDTQYF. The J gene is TRBJ2-3, the V gene TRBV11-1; D is perhaps TRBD1 (7 bases). Trimming cost V 3 bases and J 2 bases, with 12 bases left between them. CDR3 length equals 15 residues. The germline V gene has CDR1 SGHAT and CDR2 FQDESV (reference sequence). The variable domain in full, completed from reference TRBV11-1 and TRBJ2-3, reads EAEVAQSPRYKITEKSQAVAFWCDPISGHATLYWYRQILGQGPELLVQFQDESVVDDSQLPKDRFSAERLKGVDSTLKIQPAELGDSAMYLCASSLAGGPTDTQYFGPGTRLTVL.

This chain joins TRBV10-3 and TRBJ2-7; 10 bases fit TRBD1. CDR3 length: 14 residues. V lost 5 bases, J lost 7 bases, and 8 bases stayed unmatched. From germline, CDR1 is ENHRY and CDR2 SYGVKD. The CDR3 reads CAISPGQGTREQYF. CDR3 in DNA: TGTGCCATCAGTCCGGGACAGGGGACGCGGGAGCAGTACTTC.

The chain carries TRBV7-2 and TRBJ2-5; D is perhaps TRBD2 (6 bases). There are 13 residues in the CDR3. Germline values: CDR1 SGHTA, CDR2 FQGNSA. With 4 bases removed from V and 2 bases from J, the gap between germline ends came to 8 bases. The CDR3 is CASSWGVQETQYF. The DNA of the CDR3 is TGTGCCAGCAGCTGGGGGGTACAAGAGACCCAGTACTTC.

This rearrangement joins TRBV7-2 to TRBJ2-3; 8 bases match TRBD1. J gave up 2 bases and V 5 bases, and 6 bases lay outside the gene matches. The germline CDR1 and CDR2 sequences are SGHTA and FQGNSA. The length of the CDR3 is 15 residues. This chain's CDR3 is CASSQLGQDTDTQYF. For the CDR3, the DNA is TGTGCCAGCAGCCAGTTGGGACAGGACACAGATACGCAGTATTTT.

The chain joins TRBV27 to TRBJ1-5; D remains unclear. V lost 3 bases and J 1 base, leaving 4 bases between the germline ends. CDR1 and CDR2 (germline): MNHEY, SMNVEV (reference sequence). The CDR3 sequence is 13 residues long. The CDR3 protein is CASSLRSNQPQHF. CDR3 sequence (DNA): TGTGCCAGCAGTTTGAGGAGCAATCAGCCCCAGCATTTT.

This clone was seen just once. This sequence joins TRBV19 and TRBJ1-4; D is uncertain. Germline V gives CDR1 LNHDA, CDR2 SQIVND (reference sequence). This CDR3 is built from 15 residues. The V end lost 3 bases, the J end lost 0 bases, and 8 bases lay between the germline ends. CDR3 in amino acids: CASSMAQTTNEKLFF. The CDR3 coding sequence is TGTGCCAGTAGTATGGCCCAGACAACTAATGAAAAACTGTTTTTT.

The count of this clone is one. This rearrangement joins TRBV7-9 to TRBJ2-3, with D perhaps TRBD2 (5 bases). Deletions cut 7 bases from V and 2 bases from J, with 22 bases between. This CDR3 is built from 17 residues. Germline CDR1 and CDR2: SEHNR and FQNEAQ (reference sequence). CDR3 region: CASTMAFFGESTDTQYF. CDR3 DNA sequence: TGTGCCAGCACAATGGCTTTTTTCGGGGAGTCCACAGATACGCAGTATTTT.

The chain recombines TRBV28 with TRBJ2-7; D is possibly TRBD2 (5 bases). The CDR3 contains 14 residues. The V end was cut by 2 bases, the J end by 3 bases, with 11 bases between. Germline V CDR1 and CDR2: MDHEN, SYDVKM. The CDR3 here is CASSLPGNNYEQYF. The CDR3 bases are TGTGCCAGCAGTTTACCCGGGAATAACTACGAGCAGTACTTC. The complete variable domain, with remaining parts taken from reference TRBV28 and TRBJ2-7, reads DVKVTQSSRYLVKRTGEKVFLECVQDMDHENMFWYRQDPGLGLRLIYFSYDVKMKEKGDIPEGYSVSREKKERFSLILESASTNQTSMYLCASSLPGNNYEQYFGPGTRLTVT.

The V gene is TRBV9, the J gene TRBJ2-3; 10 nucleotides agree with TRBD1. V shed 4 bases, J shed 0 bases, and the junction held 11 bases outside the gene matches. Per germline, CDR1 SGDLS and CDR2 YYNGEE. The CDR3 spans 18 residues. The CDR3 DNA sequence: TGTGCCAGCAGCCCCGAGGGGGACAGGGGTTTTAGCACAGATACGCAGTATTTT. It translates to CASSPEGDRGFSTDTQYF.

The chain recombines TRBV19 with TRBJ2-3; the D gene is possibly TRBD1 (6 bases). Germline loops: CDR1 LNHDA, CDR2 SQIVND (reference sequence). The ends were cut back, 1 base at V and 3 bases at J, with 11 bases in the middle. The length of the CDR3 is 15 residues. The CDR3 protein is CASSIGQDLTDTQYF. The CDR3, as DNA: TGTGCCAGTAGTATAGGACAGGACCTAACAGATACGCAGTATTTT.

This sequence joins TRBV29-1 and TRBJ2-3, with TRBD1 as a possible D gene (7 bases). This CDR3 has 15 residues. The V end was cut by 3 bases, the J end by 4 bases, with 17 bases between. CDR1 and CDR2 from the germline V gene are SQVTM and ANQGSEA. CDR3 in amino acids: CSVDRWRGRADTQYF. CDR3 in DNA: TGCAGCGTTGATCGCTGGAGGGGGCGGGCAGATACGCAGTATTTT.

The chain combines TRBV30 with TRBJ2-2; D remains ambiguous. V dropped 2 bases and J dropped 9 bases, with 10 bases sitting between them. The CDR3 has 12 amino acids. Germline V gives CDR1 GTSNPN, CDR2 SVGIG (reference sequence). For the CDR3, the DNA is TGTGCCTGGAGTTCTTACTCTAGGGAGCTGTTTTTT. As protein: CAWSSYSRELFF.

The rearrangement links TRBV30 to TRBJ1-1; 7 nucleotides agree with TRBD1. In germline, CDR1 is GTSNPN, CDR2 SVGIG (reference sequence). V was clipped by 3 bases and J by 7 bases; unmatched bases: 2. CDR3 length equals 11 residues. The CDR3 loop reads CAWRRDSEAFF. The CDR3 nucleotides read TGTGCCTGGAGGAGGGACAGTGAAGCTTTCTTT.

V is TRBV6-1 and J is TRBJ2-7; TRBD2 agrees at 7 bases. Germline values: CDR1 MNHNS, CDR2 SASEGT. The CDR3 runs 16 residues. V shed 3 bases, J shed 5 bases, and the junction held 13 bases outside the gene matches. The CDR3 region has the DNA TGTGCCAGCAGTGATATCGTAGGAGCGGGAAACGACGAGCAGTACTTC. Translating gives CASSDIVGAGNDEQYF.

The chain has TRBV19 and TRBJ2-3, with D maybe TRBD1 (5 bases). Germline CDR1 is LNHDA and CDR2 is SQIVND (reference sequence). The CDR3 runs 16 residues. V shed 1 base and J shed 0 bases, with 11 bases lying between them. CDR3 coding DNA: TGTGCCAGTAGTATAGTTGTGGGGCTCAGCACAGATACGCAGTATTTT. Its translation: CASSIVVGLSTDTQYF. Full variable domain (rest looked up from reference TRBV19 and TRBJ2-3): DGGITQSPKYLFRKEGQNVTLSCEQNLNHDAMYWYRQDPGQGLRLIYYSQIVNDFQKGDIAEGYSVSREKKESFPLTVTSAQKNPTAFYLCASSIVVGLSTDTQYFGPGTRLTVL.